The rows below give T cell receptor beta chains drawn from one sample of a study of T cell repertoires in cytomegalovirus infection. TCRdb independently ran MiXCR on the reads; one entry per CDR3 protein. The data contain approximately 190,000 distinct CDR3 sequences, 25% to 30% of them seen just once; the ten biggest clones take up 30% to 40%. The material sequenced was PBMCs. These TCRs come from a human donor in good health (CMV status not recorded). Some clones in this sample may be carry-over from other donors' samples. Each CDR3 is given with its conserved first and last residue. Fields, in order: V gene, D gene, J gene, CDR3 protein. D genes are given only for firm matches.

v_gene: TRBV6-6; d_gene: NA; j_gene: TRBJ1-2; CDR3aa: CASSPDSHPSGYTF
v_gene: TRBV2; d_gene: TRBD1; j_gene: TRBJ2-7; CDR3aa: CASSTDRGVDYEQYF
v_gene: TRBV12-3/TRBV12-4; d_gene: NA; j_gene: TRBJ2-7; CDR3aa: CASSSISRSYEQYF
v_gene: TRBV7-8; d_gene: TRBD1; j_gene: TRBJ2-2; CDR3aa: CASRDPGQGVTGELFF
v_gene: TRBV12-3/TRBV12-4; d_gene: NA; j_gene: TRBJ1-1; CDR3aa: CASGSRVGMNTEAFF
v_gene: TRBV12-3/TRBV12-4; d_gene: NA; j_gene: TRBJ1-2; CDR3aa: CASGLSGGGYTF
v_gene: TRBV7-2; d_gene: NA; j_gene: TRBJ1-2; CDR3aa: CASSPGFGANYGYTF
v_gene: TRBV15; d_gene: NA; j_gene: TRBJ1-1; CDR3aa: CATSGGEGARAFF
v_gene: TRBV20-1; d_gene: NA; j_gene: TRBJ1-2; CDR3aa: CSARDLGFWGYTF
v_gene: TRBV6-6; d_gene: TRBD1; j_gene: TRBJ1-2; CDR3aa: CASSGQGKNYGYTF